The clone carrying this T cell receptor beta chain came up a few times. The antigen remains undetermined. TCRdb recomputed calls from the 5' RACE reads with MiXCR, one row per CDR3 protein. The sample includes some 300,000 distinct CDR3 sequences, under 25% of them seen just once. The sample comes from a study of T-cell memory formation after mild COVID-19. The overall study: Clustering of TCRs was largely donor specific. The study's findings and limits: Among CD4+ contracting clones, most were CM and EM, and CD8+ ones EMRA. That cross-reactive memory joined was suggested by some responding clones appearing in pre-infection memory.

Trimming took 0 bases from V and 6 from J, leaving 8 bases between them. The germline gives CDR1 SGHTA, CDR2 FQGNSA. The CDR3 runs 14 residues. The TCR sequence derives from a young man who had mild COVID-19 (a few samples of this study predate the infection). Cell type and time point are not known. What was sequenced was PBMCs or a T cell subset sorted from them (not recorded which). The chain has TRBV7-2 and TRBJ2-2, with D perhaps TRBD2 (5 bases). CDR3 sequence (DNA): TGTGCCAGCAGCTTAGCGCGGGCTCCCGGGGAGCTGTTTTTT. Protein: CASSLARAPGELFF.